This is a list of T cell receptor beta chains from one sample in a study of beta chain features in type 1 diabetes. This table comes from immunoSEQ multiplex PCR, and its TCRdb copy is limited to in-frame clones, with some not included. The sample lists around 710,000 clones, about an eighth occurring once. Material: naive CD4+ T cells from blood. The receptor set was obtained from a man aged 25-45 years with type 1 diabetes. CDR3s include the opening cysteine and the closing phenylalanine or tryptophan. A D gene is named only where the DNA matches it firmly. Not every row has a clone size; where given, it reads once, few, many or a size class.

V	J	size	D	CDR3	DNA
TRBV5-1	TRBJ1-4	few	TRBD1	CASSFGTAREKLFF	TGCGCCAGCAGCTTTGGGACAGCACGAGAAAAACTGTTTTTT
TRBV28	TRBJ2-7	-	-	CASRDRPYEQYF	TGTGCCAGTCGGGACCGTCCCTACGAGCAGTACTTC
TRBV7-2	TRBJ1-5	-	-	CASSSTRNQPQHF	TGTGCCAGCAGCTCGACACGCAATCAGCCCCAGCATTTT
TRBV27	TRBJ1-5	once	-	CSSMRAAYSNQPQHF	TGTTCCAGCATGAGGGCAGCATATAGCAATCAGCCCCAGCATTTT
TRBV28	TRBJ2-3	few	-	CASSGPRGIQADTQYF	TGTGCCAGCAGTGGCCCCAGGGGTATCCAAGCAGATACGCAGTATTTT
TRBV6-1	TRBJ2-3	few	-	CASSETDSTDTQYF	TGTGCCAGCAGTGAAACAGACAGCACAGATACGCAGTATTTT
TRBV29-1	TRBJ1-1	-	TRBD1	CSVEGRTGGGTEAFF	TGCAGCGTTGAAGGAAGGACAGGGGGCGGCACTGAAGCTTTCTTT
TRBV10-3	TRBJ1-6	few	TRBD1	CAISERQGDNSPLHF	TGTGCCATCAGTGAGCGTCAGGGGGATAATTCACCCCTCCACTTT
TRBV5-1	TRBJ1-5	-	-	CASSLEGTNQPQHF	TGCGCCAGCAGCCTGGAGGGTACAAATCAGCCCCAGCATTTT
TRBV5-1	TRBJ2-1	few	-	CASSPGGAVYNEQFF	TGCGCCAGCAGCCCTGGAGGGGCCGTTTACAATGAGCAGTTCTTC
TRBV11-2	TRBJ2-5	-	TRBD2	CASSFSLVAGRQETQYF	TGTGCCAGCAGCTTTTCCTTGGTAGCGGGGCGACAAGAGACCCAGTACTTC
TRBV29-1	TRBJ1-2	-	-	CSVSLTLNYGYTF	TGCAGCGTAAGCCTGACCCTTAACTATGGCTACACCTTC
TRBV9	TRBJ1-2	few	TRBD1	CASSVAGGYGYTF	TGTGCCAGCAGCGTAGCAGGGGGCTATGGCTACACCTTC
TRBV7-2	TRBJ2-3	few	TRBD2	CASSLARLAGSDTQYF	TGTGCCAGCAGCTTAGCGAGGTTAGCGGGTTCAGATACGCAGTATTTT
TRBV12-5	TRBJ1-2	few	-	CASGPLGSGGYTF	TGTGCTAGTGGTCCCTTGGGGTCGGGTGGCTACACCTTC
TRBV7-2	TRBJ2-7	-	TRBD2	CASSPGTGLLKEYF	TGTGCCAGCAGCCCAGGGACGGGACTACTAAAGGAGTACTTC
TRBV2	TRBJ2-3	-	-	CASSELGIGADTQYF	TGTGCCAGCAGTGAATTGGGGATAGGAGCAGATACGCAGTATTTT
TRBV29-1	TRBJ2-7	-	-	CSVGRFGSYEQYF	TGCAGCGTCGGACGATTCGGCTCCTACGAGCAGTACTTC
TRBV30	TRBJ2-7	-	-	CAGSGTAVSWGSYEQYF	TGTGCCGGATCCGGGACGGCGGTTTCCTGGGGCTCCTACGAGCAGTACTTC
TRBV7-2	TRBJ1-1	few	-	CASSPTYAAEAFF	TGTGCCAGCAGCCCCACATATGCTGCTGAAGCTTTCTTT
TRBV9	TRBJ1-1	-	-	CASSVGPSGTNTEAFF	TGTGCCAGCAGCGTAGGGCCTTCAGGCACGAACACTGAAGCTTTCTTT
TRBV5-1	TRBJ1-4	-	-	CASSLGPFATNEKLFF	TGCGCCAGCAGCCTAGGTCCCTTTGCAACTAATGAAAAACTGTTTTTT
TRBV30	TRBJ1-2	-	-	CAWLPDGSYYGYTF	TGTGCCTGGCTACCGGACGGCTCCTACTATGGCTACACCTTC
TRBV12-5	TRBJ1-5	few	-	CASAARPSQPQHF	TGTGCTAGTGCCGCCCGCCCCTCTCAGCCCCAGCATTTT
TRBV7-6	TRBJ2-5	few	-	CASSRQETQYF	TGTGCCAGCAGTAGACAAGAGACCCAGTACTTC
TRBV5-1	TRBJ2-7	-	-	CASSLGTEYEQYF	TGCGCCAGCAGCTTGGGGACAGAATACGAGCAGTACTTC
TRBV4-2	TRBJ2-5	-	TRBD1	CASSQFGGRGQETQYF	TGTGCCAGCAGCCAGTTCGGCGGCAGGGGGCAAGAGACCCAGTACTTC
TRBV4-3	TRBJ2-3	few	-	CASSQDLRLSTDTQYF	TGCGCCAGCAGCCAAGATCTCAGACTAAGCACAGATACGCAGTATTTT
TRBV9	TRBJ1-2	-	-	CASSVDEYGYTF	TGTGCCAGCAGCGTAGATGAGTATGGCTACACCTTC
TRBV25-1	TRBJ1-1	-	-	CASSPQGNPEAFF	TGTGCCAGCAGTCCCCAGGGTAACCCTGAAGCTTTCTTT
TRBV6-1	TRBJ2-1	few	TRBD1	CATQGQGNEQFF	TGTGCCACCCAGGGACAGGGGAATGAGCAGTTCTTC
TRBV27	TRBJ1-2	-	-	CASSLSRAWVPYGYTF	TGTGCCAGCAGTTTAAGCAGGGCCTGGGTTCCCTATGGCTACACCTTC
TRBV29-1	TRBJ1-1	-	-	CSVERGAPTEAFF	TGCAGCGTTGAACGGGGGGCGCCCACTGAAGCTTTCTTT
TRBV14	TRBJ1-6	-	-	CASSQDRQRAPLHF	TGTGCCAGCAGCCAAGATAGACAGCGGGCACCCCTCCACTTT
TRBV7-6	TRBJ2-5	few	-	CASSYGTFQETQYF	TGTGCCAGCAGCTACGGGACGTTTCAAGAGACCCAGTACTTC
TRBV5-1	TRBJ2-7	-	TRBD1	CASRPGQGYEQYF	TGCGCCAGTCGGCCGGGACAGGGGTACGAGCAGTACTTC
TRBV29-1	TRBJ1-1	few	-	CSVEVNVGFGISNTEAFF	TGCAGCGTTGAAGTTAACGTCGGCTTCGGGATTTCGAACACTGAAGCTTTCTTT
TRBV5-1	TRBJ2-4	-	-	CAMGRSLAKNIQYF	TGCGCCATGGGGAGATCTCTAGCCAAAAACATTCAGTACTTC